This T cell receptor beta chain appears in the sequencing data of a study of CD8 T cells in Susac syndrome (dated by TCRdb to about 2019). In the study overall: Repertoire sequencing was used to test whether CD8+ T cell activation and differentiation in Susac syndrome was antigen driven.

What the work shows at the level of the full study, not this receptor alone: The TCR sequencing and HLA analysis was acknowledged to have included a relatively small number of individuals.

RNA was extracted using the RNeasy kit, and 0.5 to 1 microgram was reverse transcribed with random hexamers. The immunoSEQ multiplex PCR assay, covering 54 Vbeta and 13 Jbeta segments, was used to amplify TCR beta CDR3 regions. Bias from PCR amplification was corrected by using a synthetic template baseline for primer optimization and for computational correction. Concerning the study's data processing: Only productive sequences were kept, with reads annotated to V, D and J genes according to IMGT and analyzed in immunoSEQ Analyzer. Clonality was computed as one minus Shannon entropy normalized by log2 of the number of productive unique sequences. For each patient and control, public and private clones were evaluated within the 100 most prevalent clones. Clones were defined as Susac-specific when absent from the healthy and MS cohorts, from about 970 published viral clones and from other ImmuneACCESS disease sequences. Using fastp trimming at Q25 and MiXCR clonotype assembly, TCRdb reanalyzed the public sequencing data and kept in-frame beta chains. Each CDR3 protein appears once, grouped with its most common genes and DNA. Here the V and J calls rest on TCRdb's processing, not on the authors' analysis. For this sample the table gives 200,000 to 250,000 distinct CDR3 sequences, of which just under 95% were detected only once. The ten largest clones add up to 0.082% of the sample.

High-throughput TCR beta sequencing profiled peripheral blood CD8+ and CD4+ T cells from healthy donors, Susac syndrome patients and multiple sclerosis patients. Treatment-naive patients with stable or active relapsing-remitting disease fulfilling revised McDonald criteria were used as multiple sclerosis controls. Bulk CD8+ and CD4+ T cells were purified magnetically by negative isolation, whereas CD8+ TEMRA cells were enriched by FACS. Blood was drawn into EDTA tubes, processed within 24 hours, and PBMCs were isolated by density gradient centrifugation. PBMCs intended for TCR sequencing were cryopreserved in liquid nitrogen and thawed later in a water bath at 37 degrees C. The sorted or isolated CD4+, CD8+ and CD8+ TEMRA cells reached a purity of at least 90%. Via the germline V gene, CDR1 is SQVTM and CDR2 ANQGSEA. From the cysteine through the phenylalanine, the CDR3 covers 11 amino acids. Only the CDR3 DNA stays, 33 bases, in frame from base 1. Trimming removed 4 bases from V and 8 bases from J, leaving 11 bases between the germline ends.

Concerning this clonotype: It has no known antigen specificity. Base qualities were left out, and no much larger clone turns up one base away.

The specimen sequenced was CD4+ T cells from PBMCs. The clonotype comes from a human donor with multiple sclerosis. The V and J genes are TRBV29-1 and TRBJ1-2, with the D gene call left open. The CDR3 protein: CSVAGSDGYTF. The DNA sequence is as follows: TGCAGCGTTGCCGGTTCGGACGGCTACACCTTC.